Presented here are 8 T cell receptor beta chains from one specimen sequenced in a study of T cell responses to AZD1222 COVID-19 vaccine. Produced via immunoSEQ multiplex PCR; TCRdb's table is partial and in-frame only. This table holds around 99,000 clones, about 90% found once. Material: peripheral blood, obtained 28 days after the second AZD1222 dose. These receptors were taken from an adult who received the AZD1222 COVID-19 vaccine.

The V gene is TRBV19, the J gene TRBJ1-6, with TRBD1 identical over 7 bases. Germline lookup yields CDR1 LNHDA and CDR2 SQIVND (reference sequence). V shed 6 bases, J shed 7 bases, and the junction held 6 bases outside the gene matches. The CDR3 totals 14 residues. This chain's CDR3 is CASRTRGGNSPLHF. DNA of the CDR3: TGTGCCAGTAGGACCAGGGGGGGGAATTCACCCCTCCACTTT.

The chain links TRBV6-1 to TRBJ2-1, with D perhaps matching TRBD1 or TRBD2 (6 bases each). Between the trimmed V and J ends, which lost 3 bases and 9 bases, there was a span of 12 bases. The CDR3 is 13 amino acids. Germline assignment: CDR1 MNHNS and CDR2 SASEGT. CDR3: CASSDGGQGEQFF. The CDR3 coding sequence is TGTGCCAGCAGTGATGGGGGGCAGGGTGAGCAGTTCTTC.

The genes are TRBV5-5 and TRBJ2-3; 8 positions agree with TRBD2. The CDR3 extends over 15 amino acids. The J segment lost 1 base and the V segment lost 1 base, leaving 2 bases of the junction unmatched. Germline V lookup: CDR1 SGHKS, CDR2 YYEKEE (reference sequence). This CDR3 is CASSLPSGRTDTQYF. The CDR3, as DNA: TGTGCCAGCAGCTTGCCTAGCGGGCGCACAGATACGCAGTATTTT. The variable domain in full, completed from reference TRBV5-5 and TRBJ2-3, reads DAGVTQSPTHLIKTRGQQVTLRCSPISGHKSVSWYQQVLGQGPQFIFQYYEKEERGRGNFPDRFSARQFPNYSSELNVNALLLGDSALYLCASSLPSGRTDTQYFGPGTRLTVL.

This chain links TRBV7-9 with TRBJ2-2; 7 nucleotides align to TRBD2. The CDR3 runs to 15 residues. The germline V gene encodes CDR1 SEHNR and CDR2 FQNEAQ (reference sequence). V was pared by 7 bases and J by 6 bases, with 11 bases of the junction left unmatched. The CDR3 sequence is CASTLVGDYAGELFF. CDR3 DNA: TGTGCCAGCACTTTGGTGGGGGACTACGCCGGGGAGCTGTTTTTT.

DNA of the CDR3: TGTGCCAGCAGCCACGGGACCGAGCAGTACTTC. Residues: CASSHGTEQYF. The chain has TRBV3-1 (or the pseudogene TRBV3-2) and TRBJ2-7; D is tentatively TRBD1 or TRBD2 (5 bases each). This CDR3 contains 11 residues. The ends were cut back, 3 bases at V and 6 bases at J, with 6 bases in the middle. CDR1 and CDR2 (germline): LGHDT, YNNKEL (reference sequence).

This chain joins TRBV12-3 or TRBV12-4 and TRBJ1-2; 7 bases fit TRBD1. The CDR3 is 13 residues long. J lost 8 bases, V lost 4 bases, and 7 bases had no gene match. The DNA of the CDR3 is TGTGCCAGCAGTTCCGGGACAGCTTTCGGCTACACCTTC. Amino acids: CASSSGTAFGYTF.

This rearrangement joins TRBV2 to TRBJ1-2; D is possibly TRBD1 (5 bases). The CDR3 has 15 amino acids. CDR1 and CDR2 (germline): SNHLY, FYNNEI. The V end was cut by 2 bases, the J end by 2 bases, with 12 bases between. The CDR3 sequence: CASSERTPRNYGYTF. The CDR3 DNA is TGTGCCAGCAGTGAAAGGACACCTAGGAACTATGGCTACACCTTC.

The DNA of the CDR3 is TGTGCCAGTAGTATAGATACGGCAGGCCGCAGCTCCTACGAGCAGTACTTC. As protein: CASSIDTAGRSSYEQYF. This sequence joins TRBV19 and TRBJ2-7; D gene unclear. Per the germline V gene, CDR1 is LNHDA and CDR2 is SQIVND (reference sequence). This CDR3 region has 17 residues. The V and J ends lost 0 bases and 0 bases respectively, with 15 bases between them.